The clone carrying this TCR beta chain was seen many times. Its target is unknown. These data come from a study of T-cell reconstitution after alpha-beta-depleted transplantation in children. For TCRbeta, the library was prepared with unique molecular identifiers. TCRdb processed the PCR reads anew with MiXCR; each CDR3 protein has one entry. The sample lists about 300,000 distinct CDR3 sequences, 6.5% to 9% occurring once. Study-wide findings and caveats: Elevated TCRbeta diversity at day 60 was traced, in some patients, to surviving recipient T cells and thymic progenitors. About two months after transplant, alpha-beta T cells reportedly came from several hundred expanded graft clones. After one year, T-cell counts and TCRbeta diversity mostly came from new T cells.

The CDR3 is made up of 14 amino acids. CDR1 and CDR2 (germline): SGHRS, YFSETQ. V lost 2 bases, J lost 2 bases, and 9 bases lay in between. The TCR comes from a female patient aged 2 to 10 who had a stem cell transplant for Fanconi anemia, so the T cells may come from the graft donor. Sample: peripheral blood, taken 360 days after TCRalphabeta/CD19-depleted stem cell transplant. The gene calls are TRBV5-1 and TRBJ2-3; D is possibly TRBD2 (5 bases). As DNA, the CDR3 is TGCGCCAGCAGCTTCATAGCGCCCACAGATACGCAGTATTTT. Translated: CASSFIAPTDTQYF.